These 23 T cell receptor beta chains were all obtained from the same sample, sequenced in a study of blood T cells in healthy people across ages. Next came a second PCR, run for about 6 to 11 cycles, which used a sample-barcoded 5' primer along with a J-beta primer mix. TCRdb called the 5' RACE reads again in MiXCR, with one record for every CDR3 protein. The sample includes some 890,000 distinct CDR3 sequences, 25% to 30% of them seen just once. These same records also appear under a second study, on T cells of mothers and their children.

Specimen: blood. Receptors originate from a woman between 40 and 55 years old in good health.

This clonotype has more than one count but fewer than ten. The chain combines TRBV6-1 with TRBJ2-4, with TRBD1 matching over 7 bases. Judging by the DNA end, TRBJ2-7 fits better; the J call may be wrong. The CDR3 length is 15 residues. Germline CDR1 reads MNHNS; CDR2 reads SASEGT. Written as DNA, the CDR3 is TGTGCCAGCAACGGAGGACAGGCGAATACTTACGAGCAGTACTTC. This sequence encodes CASNGGQANTYEQYF.

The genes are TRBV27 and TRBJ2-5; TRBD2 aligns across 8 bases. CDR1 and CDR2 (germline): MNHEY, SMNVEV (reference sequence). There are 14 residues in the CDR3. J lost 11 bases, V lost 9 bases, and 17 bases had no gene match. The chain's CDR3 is CASSERGIYNEQYF. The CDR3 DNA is TGTGCCAGTAGTGAGCGGGGGATCTACAATGAGCAGTACTTC.

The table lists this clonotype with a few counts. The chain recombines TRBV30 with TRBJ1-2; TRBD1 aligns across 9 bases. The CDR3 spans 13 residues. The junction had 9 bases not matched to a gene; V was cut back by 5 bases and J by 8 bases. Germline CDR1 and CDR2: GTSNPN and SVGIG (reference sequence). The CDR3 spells CAWQTGGLNGYTF. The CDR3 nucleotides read TGTGCCTGGCAGACAGGGGGATTGAACGGCTACACCTTC.

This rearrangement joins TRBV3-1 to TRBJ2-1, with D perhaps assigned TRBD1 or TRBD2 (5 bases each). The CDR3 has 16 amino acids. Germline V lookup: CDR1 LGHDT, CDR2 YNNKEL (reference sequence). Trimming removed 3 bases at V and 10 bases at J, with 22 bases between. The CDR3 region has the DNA TGTGCCAGCAGCCATCTCGTGGGGACCAGCTCCTACGAGCAGTTCTTC. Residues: CASSHLVGTSSYEQFF.

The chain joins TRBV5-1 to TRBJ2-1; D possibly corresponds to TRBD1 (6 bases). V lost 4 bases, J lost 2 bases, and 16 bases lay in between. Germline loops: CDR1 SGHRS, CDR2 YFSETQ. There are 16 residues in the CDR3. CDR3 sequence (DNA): TGCGCCAGCAGCAACCCCGGCCAGGGGACCTACAATGAGCAGTTCTTC. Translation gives CASSNPGQGTYNEQFF.

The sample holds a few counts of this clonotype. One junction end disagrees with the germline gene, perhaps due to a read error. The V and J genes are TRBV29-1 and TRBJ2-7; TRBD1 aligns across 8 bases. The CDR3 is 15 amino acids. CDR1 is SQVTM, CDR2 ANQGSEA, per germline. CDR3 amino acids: CSVEGQGPSSYEQYF. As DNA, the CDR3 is TGCAGCGTCGAAGGACAGGGTCCTTCCTCCTACGAGCAGTACTTC.

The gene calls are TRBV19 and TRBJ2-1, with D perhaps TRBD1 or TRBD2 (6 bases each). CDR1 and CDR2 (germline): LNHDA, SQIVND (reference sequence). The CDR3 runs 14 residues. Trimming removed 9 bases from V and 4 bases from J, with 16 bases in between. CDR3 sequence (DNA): TGTGCCAGCCAGCCGGGGGCATTTTACAATGAGCAGTTCTTC. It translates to CASQPGAFYNEQFF.

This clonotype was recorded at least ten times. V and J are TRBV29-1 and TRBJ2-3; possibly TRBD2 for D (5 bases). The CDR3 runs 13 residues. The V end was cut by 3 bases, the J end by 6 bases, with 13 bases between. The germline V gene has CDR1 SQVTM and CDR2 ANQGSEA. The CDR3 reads CSVDSPIADTQYF. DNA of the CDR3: TGCAGCGTTGACTCTCCAATAGCGGATACGCAGTATTTT.

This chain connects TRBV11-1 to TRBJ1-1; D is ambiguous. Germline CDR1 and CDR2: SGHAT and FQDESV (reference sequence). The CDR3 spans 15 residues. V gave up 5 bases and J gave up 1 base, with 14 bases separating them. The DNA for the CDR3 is TGTGCCAGCAGCCGTAGGGAGGCCGGGAACACTGAAGCTTTCTTT. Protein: CASSRREAGNTEAFF.

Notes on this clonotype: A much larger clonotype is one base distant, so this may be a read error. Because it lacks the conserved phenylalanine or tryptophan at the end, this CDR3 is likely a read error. CDR3 in DNA: TGTGCCAGCAGCACTCCCCGGGACAGGGGGGCCTACAATGAGCAGTTCTTA. Its translation: CASSTPRDRGAYNEQFL. This rearrangement joins TRBV6-1 to TRBJ2-1; 11 positions match TRBD1. Per germline, CDR1 MNHNS and CDR2 SASEGT. The CDR3 length is 17 residues. J was trimmed by 2 bases and V by 6 bases; bases with no gene match: 9.

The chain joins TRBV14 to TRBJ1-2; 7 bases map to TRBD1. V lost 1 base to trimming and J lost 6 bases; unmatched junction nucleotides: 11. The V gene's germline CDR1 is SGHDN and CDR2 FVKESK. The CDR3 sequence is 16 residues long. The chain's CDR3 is CASSQVSGTDPNGYTF. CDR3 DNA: TGTGCCAGCAGCCAAGTATCGGGGACAGATCCGAATGGCTACACCTTC.

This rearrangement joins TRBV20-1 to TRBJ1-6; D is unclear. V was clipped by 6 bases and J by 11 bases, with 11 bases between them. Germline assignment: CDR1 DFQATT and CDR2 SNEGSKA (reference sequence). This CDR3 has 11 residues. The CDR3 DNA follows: TGCAGTGCCCATGACCGACCACCCCTCCACTTT. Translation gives CSAHDRPPLHF.

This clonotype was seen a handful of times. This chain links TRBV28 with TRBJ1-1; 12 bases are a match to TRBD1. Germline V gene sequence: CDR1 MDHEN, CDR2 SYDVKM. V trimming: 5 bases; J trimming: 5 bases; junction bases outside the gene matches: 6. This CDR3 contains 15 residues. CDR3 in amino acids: CASSPPGQGATEAFF. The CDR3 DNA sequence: TGTGCCAGCAGTCCACCGGGACAGGGGGCTACTGAAGCTTTCTTT.

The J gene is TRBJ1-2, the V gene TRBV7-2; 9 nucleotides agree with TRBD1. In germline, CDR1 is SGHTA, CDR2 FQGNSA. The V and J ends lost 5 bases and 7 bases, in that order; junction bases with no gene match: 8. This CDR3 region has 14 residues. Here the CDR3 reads CASSQRTGGGGYTF. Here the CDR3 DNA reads TGTGCCAGCAGCCAACGAACAGGGGGCGGTGGCTACACCTTC.

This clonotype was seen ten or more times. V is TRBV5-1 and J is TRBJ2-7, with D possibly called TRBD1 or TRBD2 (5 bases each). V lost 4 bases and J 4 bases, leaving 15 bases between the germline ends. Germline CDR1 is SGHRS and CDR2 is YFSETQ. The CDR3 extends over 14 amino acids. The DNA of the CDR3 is TGCGCCAGCAGCCGGTCCCACGAGGGGTACGAGCAGTACTTC. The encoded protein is CASSRSHEGYEQYF.

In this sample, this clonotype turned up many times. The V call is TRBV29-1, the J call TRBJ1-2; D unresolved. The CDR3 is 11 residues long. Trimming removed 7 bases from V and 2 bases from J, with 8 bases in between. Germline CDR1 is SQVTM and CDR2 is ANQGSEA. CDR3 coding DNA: TGCAGCGGACGATGGAACTATGGCTACACCTTC. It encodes CSGRWNYGYTF.

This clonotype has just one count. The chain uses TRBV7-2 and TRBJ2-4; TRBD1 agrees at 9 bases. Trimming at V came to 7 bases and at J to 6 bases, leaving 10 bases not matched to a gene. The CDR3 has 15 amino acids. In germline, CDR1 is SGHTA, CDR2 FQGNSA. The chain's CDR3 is CASTTGGTGRNIQYF. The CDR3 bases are TGTGCCAGCACCACCGGAGGGACAGGGCGAAACATTCAGTACTTC. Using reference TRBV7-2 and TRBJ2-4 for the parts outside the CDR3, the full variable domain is GAGVSQSPSNKVTEKGKDVELRCDPISGHTALYWYRQSLGQGLEFLIYFQGNSAPDKSGLPSDRFSAERTGGSVSTLTIQRTQQEDSAVYLCASTTGGTGRNIQYFGAGTRLSVL.

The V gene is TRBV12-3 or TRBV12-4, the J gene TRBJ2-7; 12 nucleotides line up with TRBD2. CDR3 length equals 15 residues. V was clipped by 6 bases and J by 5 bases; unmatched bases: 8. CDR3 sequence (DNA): TGTGCCAGCAGACCCACGACTAGCGGGGGCGACGAGCAGTACTTC. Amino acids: CASRPTTSGGDEQYF.

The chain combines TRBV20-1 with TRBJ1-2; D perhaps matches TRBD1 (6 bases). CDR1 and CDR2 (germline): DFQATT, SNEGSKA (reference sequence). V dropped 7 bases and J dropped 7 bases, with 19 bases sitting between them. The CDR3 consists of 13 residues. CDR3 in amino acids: CSVKQGGLGGYTF. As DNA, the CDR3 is TGCAGTGTCAAACAGGGCGGTCTTGGTGGCTACACCTTC.

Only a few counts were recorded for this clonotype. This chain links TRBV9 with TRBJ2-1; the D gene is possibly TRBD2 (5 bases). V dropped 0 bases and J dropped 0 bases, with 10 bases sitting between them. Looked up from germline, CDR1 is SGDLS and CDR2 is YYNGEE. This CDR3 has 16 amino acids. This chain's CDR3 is CASSVELGSSYNEQFF. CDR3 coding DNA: TGTGCCAGCAGCGTAGAGTTGGGGAGCTCCTACAATGAGCAGTTCTTC.

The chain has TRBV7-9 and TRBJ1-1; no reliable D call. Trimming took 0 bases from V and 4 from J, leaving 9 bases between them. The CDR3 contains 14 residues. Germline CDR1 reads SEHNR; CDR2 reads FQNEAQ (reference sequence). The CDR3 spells CASSLAPAVTEAFF. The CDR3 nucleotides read TGTGCCAGCAGCTTAGCGCCGGCAGTCACTGAAGCTTTCTTT.

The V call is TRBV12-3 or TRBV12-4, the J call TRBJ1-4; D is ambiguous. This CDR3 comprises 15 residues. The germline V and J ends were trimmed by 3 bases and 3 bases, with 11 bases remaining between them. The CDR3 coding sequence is TGTGCCAGCAGTTTGCTGTGGGGAGCTAATGAAAAACTGTTTTTT. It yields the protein CASSLLWGANEKLFF.

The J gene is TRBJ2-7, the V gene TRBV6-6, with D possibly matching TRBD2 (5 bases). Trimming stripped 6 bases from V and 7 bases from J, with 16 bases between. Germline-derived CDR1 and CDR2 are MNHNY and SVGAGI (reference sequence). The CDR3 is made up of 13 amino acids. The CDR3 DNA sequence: TGTGCCAGCAGGGAGGAAAGACCGGGGGAGCAGTACTTC. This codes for CASREERPGEQYF.